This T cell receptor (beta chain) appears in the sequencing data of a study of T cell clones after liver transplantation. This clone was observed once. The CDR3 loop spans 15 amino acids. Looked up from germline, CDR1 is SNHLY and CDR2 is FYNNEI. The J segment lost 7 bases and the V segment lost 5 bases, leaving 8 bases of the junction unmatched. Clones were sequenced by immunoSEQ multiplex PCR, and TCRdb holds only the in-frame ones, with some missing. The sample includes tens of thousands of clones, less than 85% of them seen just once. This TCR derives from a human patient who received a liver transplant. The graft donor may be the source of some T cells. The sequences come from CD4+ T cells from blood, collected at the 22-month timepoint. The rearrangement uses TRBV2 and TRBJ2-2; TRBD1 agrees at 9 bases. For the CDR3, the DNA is TGTGCCAGCAGTCCACAGGGGGCGGAAGGCGGGGAGCTGTTTTTT. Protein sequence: CASSPQGAEGGELFF.